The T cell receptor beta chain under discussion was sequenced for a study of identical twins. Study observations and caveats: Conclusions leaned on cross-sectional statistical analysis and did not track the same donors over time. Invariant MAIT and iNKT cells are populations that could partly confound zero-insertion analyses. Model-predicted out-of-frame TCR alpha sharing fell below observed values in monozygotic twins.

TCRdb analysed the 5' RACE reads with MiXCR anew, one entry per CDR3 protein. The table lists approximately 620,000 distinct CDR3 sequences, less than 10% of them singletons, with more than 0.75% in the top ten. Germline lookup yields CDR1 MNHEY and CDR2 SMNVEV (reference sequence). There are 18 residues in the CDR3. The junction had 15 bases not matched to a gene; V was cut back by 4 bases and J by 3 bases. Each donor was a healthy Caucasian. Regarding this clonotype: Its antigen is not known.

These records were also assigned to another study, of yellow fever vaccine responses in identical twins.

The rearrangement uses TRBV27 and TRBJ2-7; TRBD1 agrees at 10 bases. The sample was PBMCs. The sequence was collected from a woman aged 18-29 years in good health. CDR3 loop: CASSSRDRGLGGHYEQYF. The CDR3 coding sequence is TGTGCCAGCAGTTCCCGGGACAGGGGTCTAGGGGGACACTACGAGCAGTACTTC.